The 12 T cell receptor beta chains listed next were all sequenced from one sample in a study of blood T cell repertoires in COVID-19. Assay used: immunoSEQ multiplex PCR; TCRdb lists only in-frame clones, some missing. In the table there are roughly 140,000 clones, approximately 83% of which are singletons. The sample comprised peripheral blood. These receptors came from a woman aged 55-69 years with COVID-19, enrolled during active disease.

The CDR3 spells CASSGEQSQGTANTEAFF. In DNA form, the CDR3 reads TGTGCCAGCTCCGGCGAACAATCCCAGGGGACAGCGAACACTGAAGCTTTCTTT. This sequence joins TRBV18 and TRBJ1-1; TRBD1 matches 7 bases. The ends lost 6 bases at V and 1 base at J; junction bases unmatched: 17. The CDR3 extends over 18 amino acids. Germline V CDR1 and CDR2: KGHSH, LQKENI.

This clone turned up a few times. The chain uses TRBV3-1 (or the pseudogene TRBV3-2) and TRBJ2-1, with 10 bases aligning to TRBD2. The CDR3 length is 17 residues. Germline V gene lookup returns CDR1 LGHDT and CDR2 YNNKEL (reference sequence). Trimming at V came to 4 bases and at J to 4 bases, leaving 10 bases not matched to a gene. The CDR3 region has the DNA TGTGCCAGCAGCCGGGGCCTTAGCGGGGGGCTTTACAATGAGCAGTTCTTC. Protein: CASSRGLSGGLYNEQFF.

This chain joins TRBV7-9 and TRBJ2-1; D is ambiguous. This CDR3 region has 13 residues. Trimming took 3 bases from V and 2 from J, leaving 5 bases between them. Germline CDR1 reads SEHNR; CDR2 reads FQNEAQ (reference sequence). The CDR3 bases are TGTGCCAGCAGCTTGGGCACCTACAATGAGCAGTTCTTC. Translation gives CASSLGTYNEQFF.

The chain uses TRBV30 and TRBJ1-1; the D is unclear. Trimming removed 4 bases at V and 1 base at J, with 4 bases between. The length of the CDR3 is 11 residues. CDR1 and CDR2 (germline): GTSNPN, SVGIG (reference sequence). The CDR3 is CAWNRNTEAFF. Written as DNA, the CDR3 is TGTGCCTGGAACAGGAACACTGAAGCTTTCTTT. Combining the CDR3 with reference TRBV30 and TRBJ1-1 gives the whole variable domain SQTIHQWPATLVQPVGSPLSLECTVEGTSNPNLYWYRQAAGRGLQLLFYSVGIGQISSEVPQNLSASRPQDRQFILSSKKLLLSDSGFYLCAWNRNTEAFFGQGTRLTVV.

The rearrangement links TRBV5-6 to TRBJ2-3; D gene ambiguous. The CDR3 has 17 amino acids. Germline V gene data show CDR1 as SGHDT and CDR2 as YYEEEE. Trimming removed 1 base from V and 3 bases from J, with 18 bases in between. CDR3: CASSLFSRLDETDTQYF. The CDR3 DNA sequence: TGTGCCAGCAGCTTGTTCTCCCGACTGGATGAAACAGATACGCAGTATTTT.

The chain is built from TRBV5-1 and TRBJ2-7; possibly TRBD1 for D (8 bases). V lost 4 bases, J lost 2 bases, and 16 bases lay in between. The CDR3 has 15 residues. Germline V gives CDR1 SGHRS, CDR2 YFSETQ. This chain's CDR3 is CASSPSQGGPYEQYF. CDR3 nucleotide sequence: TGCGCCAGCAGCCCTTCACAGGGGGGGCCCTACGAGCAGTACTTC.

V gene TRBV5-1 combines with J gene TRBJ2-7; maybe TRBD2 (6 bases). The germline CDR1 and CDR2 sequences are SGHRS and YFSETQ. The CDR3 covers 14 residues. V was shortened by 3 bases and J by 2 bases, with 12 bases between the two germline ends. The CDR3 here is CASSSGTSAYEQYF. DNA of the CDR3: TGCGCCAGCAGCTCTGGGACTTCGGCCTACGAGCAGTACTTC.

CDR3: CASTWGKGAGLTGELFF. The DNA of the CDR3 is TGTGCCAGCACCTGGGGCAAGGGGGCCGGTTTAACCGGGGAGCTGTTTTTT. This chain connects TRBV2 to TRBJ2-2; the match to TRBD1 covers 7 bases. After removal of 7 bases from V and 5 bases from J, the junction contained 16 bases not matched to a gene. Germline V gives CDR1 SNHLY, CDR2 FYNNEI. The CDR3 consists of 17 residues.

This rearrangement joins TRBV19 to TRBJ2-2; the match to TRBD1 covers 9 bases. The CDR3 totals 14 residues. Germline trimming cut 7 bases from V and 4 bases from J; bases unmatched to any gene: 4. CDR1 is LNHDA, CDR2 SQIVND, per germline (reference sequence). CDR3 residues: CASNTGGATGELFF. The CDR3 DNA reads TGTGCCAGTAATACAGGGGGCGCCACCGGGGAGCTGTTTTTT.

This clone ranks as medium-sized (0.01 to 0.1%). V and J are TRBV6-2 or TRBV6-3 and TRBJ1-1; 9 bases match TRBD1. Per the germline V gene, CDR1 is MNHEY and CDR2 is SVGEGT. The CDR3 consists of 17 residues. The V segment lost 4 bases and the J segment 5 bases; nucleotides outside the gene matches: 14. This CDR3 is CASSSSLGDREDTEAFF. The CDR3 DNA follows: TGTGCCAGCAGTTCCTCACTCGGGGACAGGGAAGATACTGAAGCTTTCTTT.

The rearrangement links TRBV5-6 to TRBJ2-7; perhaps TRBD1 as D (6 bases). Trimming removed 4 bases from V and 8 bases from J, with 19 bases in between. The CDR3 runs 14 residues. Germline CDR1 reads SGHDT; CDR2 reads YYEEEE. The CDR3: CASSLTGRVTKQYF. The CDR3 coding sequence is TGTGCCAGCAGCCTCACAGGGCGGGTTACAAAGCAGTACTTC. Supplemented by reference TRBV5-6 and TRBJ2-7, the full variable domain reads DAGVTQSPTHLIKTRGQQVTLRCSPKSGHDTVSWYQQALGQGPQFIFQYYEEEERQRGNFPDRFSGHQFPNYSSELNVNALLLGDSALYLCASSLTGRVTKQYFGPGTRLTVT.

The V and J genes are TRBV30 and TRBJ2-7, with 8 bases identical to TRBD1. This CDR3 has 12 residues. Trimming removed 5 bases from V and 5 bases from J; junction bases left unmatched: 5. The germline CDR1 and CDR2 sequences are GTSNPN and SVGIG (reference sequence). For the CDR3, the DNA is TGTGCCTGGGACAGGGGATCCCACGAGCAGTACTTC. It codes for CAWDRGSHEQYF.